The rows below give T cell receptor beta chains drawn from one sample of a study of human T cells and chemical hapten exposure. A single record per CDR3 protein comes from TCRdb applying MiXCR to the RACE reads. Here the sample spans some 94,000 distinct CDR3 sequences, around 12% being singletons. Sequenced here: whole blood, sampled in connection with sensitization to the hapten diphenylcyclopropenone (DPC). These receptors came from a woman aged 40 to 55 with alopecia areata. Some clones in this sample may be carry-over from other donors' samples. Each CDR3 is given with its conserved first and last residue. The D gene is left open where the match is weak. The size entry is marked missing in some rows and otherwise reads once, few, many or a size class.

J,size,V,D,DNA,CDR3
TRBJ1-5,few,TRBV27,-,TGTGCCACCAAACCGGGACTGACTAGCAATCAGCCCCAGCATTTT,CATKPGLTSNQPQHF
TRBJ2-1,-,TRBV9,TRBD2,TGTGCCAGCAGCGAGGGACTAGCGGGAGTATATGAGCAGTTCTTC,CASSEGLAGVYEQFF
TRBJ1-6,few,TRBV7-2,-,TGTGCCAGCAGCTTAGACAGGGCACCCTCACCCCTCCACTTT,CASSLDRAPSPLHF
TRBJ2-4,-,TRBV20-1,-,TGCAGTGCCAACCCCGGGACGGACATTCAGTACTTC,CSANPGTDIQYF
TRBJ2-1,-,TRBV7-2,TRBD2,TGTGCCAGCAGCTTATTTTTTCGCCATACGGCGGGAGGAGGTACCTACAATGAGCAGTTCTTC,CASSLFFRHTAGGGTYNEQFF
TRBJ2-3,-,TRBV5-4,TRBD2,TGTGCCAGCAGCGAACGGACTAGCGGGACCGGTGATACGCAGTATTTT,CASSERTSGTGDTQYF
TRBJ1-1,-,TRBV7-3,-,TGTGCCAGCAGCTTAAGCCCGACAAGGAACACTGAAGCTTTCTTT,CASSLSPTRNTEAFF
TRBJ1-4,-,TRBV4-3,-,TGCGCCAGCAGCCAAGGACTTAATCCTAAGGCTAATGAAAAACTGTTTTTT,CASSQGLNPKANEKLFF
TRBJ2-4,-,TRBV29-1,-,TGCAGCGTCGAGGGGCTAGCCAAAAACATTCAGTACTTC,CSVEGLAKNIQYF
TRBJ2-7,-,TRBV14,TRBD1,TGTGCCAGCAGCCAGACAGGGGATAACGAGCAGTACTTC,CASSQTGDNEQYF
TRBJ2-7,many,TRBV29-1,-,TGCAGCGTCCCCGTGGGCTACGAGCAGTACTTC,CSVPVGYEQYF
TRBJ2-7,few,TRBV14,-,TGTGCCAGCAGCCAACCCGGCGGGGCCGGCTCCTACGAGCAGTACTTC,CASSQPGGAGSYEQYF
TRBJ2-7,few,TRBV6-2/TRBV6-3,-,TGTGCCAGCAGCGCTGGAAACCCCGGGCAGTACTTC,CASSAGNPGQYF
TRBJ2-5,many,TRBV7-2,-,TGTGCCAGCAGCACCAGACTGCAAGAGACCCAGTACTTC,CASSTRLQETQYF
TRBJ2-2,-,TRBV5-1,-,TGCGCCAGCAGCTTGTTTGGCGGAGAGAACACCGGGGAGCTGTTTTTT,CASSLFGGENTGELFF
TRBJ2-3,-,TRBV9,-,TGTGCCAGCAGCGTTGCGATCGGGGATACGCAGTATTTT,CASSVAIGDTQYF
TRBJ2-5,-,TRBV6-2/TRBV6-3,-,TGTGCCAGCAGCAAGCGAACTCTGGAGACCCAGTACTTC,CASSKRTLETQYF
TRBJ2-5,-,TRBV3-1,-,TGTGCCAGCAGCCAAGATGTCCGGAAAGAGACCCAGTACTTC,CASSQDVRKETQYF
TRBJ2-7,-,TRBV5-8,-,TGTGCCAGCAGCCCTATTTACGAGCAGTACTTC,CASSPIYEQYF
TRBJ1-2,few,TRBV20-1,-,TGCAGTGCTGGGCGAGGAAGTTATGGCTACACCTTC,CSAGRGSYGYTF
TRBJ2-5,-,TRBV7-2,TRBD2,TGTGCCAGCTGCCTAGCGGTGCAAGAGACCCAGTACTTC,CASCLAVQETQYF
TRBJ2-7,few,TRBV10-3,TRBD2,TGTGCCATCAGTGGGGTTAGCGGGGCCTCCTACGAGCAGTACTTC,CAISGVSGASYEQYF
TRBJ2-7,-,TRBV7-2,-,TGTGCCAGCAGCTCTCACGGGACTGCGGCTGCCTACGAGCAGTACTTC,CASSSHGTAAAYEQYF
TRBJ2-2,-,TRBV29-1,TRBD1,TGCAGCGTAGGGACAGGGGGATCCGGGGAGCTGTTTTTT,CSVGTGGSGELFF
TRBJ2-7,many,TRBV20-1,-,TGCAGTGCTAGTCCCAGCTTACCTCCAAACAACCGCTACGAGCAGTACTTC,CSASPSLPPNNRYEQYF
TRBJ2-4,-,TRBV13,TRBD2,TGTGCCAGCAGCCTGACTAGCGGGAGGGACCTAGCCAAAAACATTCAGTACTTC,CASSLTSGRDLAKNIQYF
TRBJ2-6,-,TRBV7-2,-,TGTGCCAGCAGTTTAACAGCGACTGGGGCCAACGTCCTGACTTTC,CASSLTATGANVLTF
TRBJ1-1,medium-sized,TRBV2,-,TGTGCCAGCAGTGTTCTCGGAATAGGACTCGGGACTTTCTTT,CASSVLGIGLGTFF
TRBJ2-1,many,TRBV6-2/TRBV6-3,-,TGTGGCTCCAAGCAGTCGGGGAACTCCTACAATGAGCAGTTCTTC,CGSKQSGNSYNEQFF
TRBJ2-3,many,TRBV30,TRBD2,TGTGCCTGGGCGGGGGGACTCGCCACAGATACGCAGTATTTT,CAWAGGLATDTQYF
TRBJ2-7,-,TRBV6-4,TRBD1,TGTGCCAGCAGTGAAGCCGAGACAGGGGGTTACGAGCAGTACTTC,CASSEAETGGYEQYF
TRBJ2-7,few,TRBV7-2,-,TGTGCCAGCAGCTGGGGGTCTACGTACGAGCAGTACTTC,CASSWGSTYEQYF
TRBJ2-3,-,TRBV7-6,TRBD2,TGTGCCAGCAGCAAAAAAAGCGGGACCAACCCCACAGATACGCAGTATTTT,CASSKKSGTNPTDTQYF
TRBJ2-7,few,TRBV7-2,-,TGTGCCAGCAGCTTAGCACTCTACGAGCAGTACTTC,CASSLALYEQYF
TRBJ1-1,few,TRBV24-1,-,TGTGCCACCAGTTCTTCAGGGGTCGTTCCTGAAGCTTTCTTT,CATSSSGVVPEAFF
TRBJ2-3,many,TRBV28,-,TGTGCCAGCAGTTTTGGGGGACATAGAACAGATACGCAGTATTTT,CASSFGGHRTDTQYF
TRBJ2-1,many,TRBV20-1,TRBD2,TGCAGTGCCCCAACTAGCGGGAGGGCCGGGAAATCCTACAATGAGCAGTTCTTC,CSAPTSGRAGKSYNEQFF
TRBJ2-3,-,TRBV4-1,-,TGCGCCAGCAGCCAAGCTACCCAGACTCCTTATACGCAGTATTTT,CASSQATQTPYTQYF
TRBJ2-6,few,TRBV2,-,TGTGCCAGCAGTGGCCGTGCTAGGGGGGCCAACGTCCTGACTTTC,CASSGRARGANVLTF
TRBJ2-7,few,TRBV4-1,-,TGCGCCAGCAGCCAAGATCCGGGACATTACTACGAGCAGTACTTC,CASSQDPGHYYEQYF
TRBJ1-6,few,TRBV28,-,TGTGCCAGCAGTTTAAGTCGTCACGGCGATTCACCCCTCCACTTT,CASSLSRHGDSPLHF
TRBJ1-4,-,TRBV12-3/TRBV12-4,TRBD1,TGTGCCAGCAGTCGGGGACAGGGGCTACAAGAAAAACTGTTTTTT,CASSRGQGLQEKLFF
TRBJ1-5,many,TRBV4-3,TRBD1,TGCGCCAGCAGCCAAGAAAGTGGGACAGGGAATCAGCCCCAGCATTTT,CASSQESGTGNQPQHF
TRBJ1-1,-,TRBV18,-,TGTGCCAGCTCACACGCTCCATGGGACACTGAAGCTTTCTTT,CASSHAPWDTEAFF
TRBJ2-7,few,TRBV28,TRBD2,TGTGCCAGCGTGCCTAGCGGGAGAACCTTCTCCTACGAGCAGTACTTC,CASVPSGRTFSYEQYF
TRBJ2-1,-,TRBV27,TRBD2,TGTGCCAGCAGTTTTGATGACGGACTAGCGGGAGGGGGCTCCTACAATGAGCAGTTCTTC,CASSFDDGLAGGGSYNEQFF
TRBJ1-1,many,TRBV18,-,TGTGCCAGCTCACTAGGGGAGAACACTGAAGCTTTCTTT,CASSLGENTEAFF
TRBJ2-7,-,TRBV28,-,TGTGCCAGCACCGTGAACAGCTACGAGCAGTACTTC,CASTVNSYEQYF
TRBJ1-2,many,TRBV29-1,-,TGCAGCGAACAGAGTAACTATGGCTACACCTTC,CSEQSNYGYTF
TRBJ1-2,-,TRBV14,-,TGTGCCAGCAGCCAAGGTACAGGGTTGTATGGCTACACCTTC,CASSQGTGLYGYTF
TRBJ2-1,-,TRBV6-2/TRBV6-3,-,TGTGCCAGCAGTTACCCCCGTAGGAATTACTACAATGAGCAGTTCTTC,CASSYPRRNYYNEQFF
TRBJ2-5,-,TRBV10-3,TRBD2,TGTGCCATCAGTCGGGAGGAGACGGCCCAGTACTTC,CAISREETAQYF